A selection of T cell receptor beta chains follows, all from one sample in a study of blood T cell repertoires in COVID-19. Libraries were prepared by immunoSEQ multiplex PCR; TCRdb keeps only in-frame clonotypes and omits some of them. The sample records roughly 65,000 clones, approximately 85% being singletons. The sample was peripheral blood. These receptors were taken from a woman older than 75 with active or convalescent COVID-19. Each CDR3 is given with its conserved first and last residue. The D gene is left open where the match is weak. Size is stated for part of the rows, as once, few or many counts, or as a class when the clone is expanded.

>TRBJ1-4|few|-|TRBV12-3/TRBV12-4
TGTGCCAGCAGTTTAGGAGGATGGGAAAAACTGTTTTTT
CASSLGGWEKLFF
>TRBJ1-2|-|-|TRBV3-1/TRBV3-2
TGTGCCAGCAGCCAAGGTTACAGGGTAGAAGGCTACACCTTC
CASSQGYRVEGYTF
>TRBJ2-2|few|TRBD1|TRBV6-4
TGTGCCAGCAGTGACTCTTACAGGGGTAACCCCGGGGAGCTGTTTTTT
CASSDSYRGNPGELFF
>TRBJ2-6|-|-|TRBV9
TGTGCCAGCAGCGTAGCCAATTCCAACAGGGTCTCTGGGGCCAACGTCCTGACTTTC
CASSVANSNRVSGANVLTF
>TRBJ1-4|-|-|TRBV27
TGTGCCAGCAGTTTTTCTCGCGGGGGTGAAAAACTGTTTTTT
CASSFSRGGEKLFF
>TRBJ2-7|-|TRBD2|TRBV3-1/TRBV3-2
TGTGCCAGCAGCCAGACGCCGACGTGGCGGGAGAACTACGAGCAGTACTTC
CASSQTPTWRENYEQYF
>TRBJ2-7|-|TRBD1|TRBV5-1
TGCGCCAGCAGCGCAGACAGGGAACTTAGCGAGCAGTACTTC
CASSADRELSEQYF
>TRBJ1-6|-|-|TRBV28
TGTGCCAGCAGCGCGGGTGATTCACCCCTCCACTTT
CASSAGDSPLHF
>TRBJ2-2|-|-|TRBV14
TGTGCCAGCAGCCAGATCAGGGCGGGAACCGGGGAGCTGTTTTTT
CASSQIRAGTGELFF
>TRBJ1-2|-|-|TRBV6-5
TGTGCCAGCTCTTCGGAGGGATGGGGAGGGGGCTACACCTTC
CASSSEGWGGGYTF
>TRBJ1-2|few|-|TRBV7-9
TGTGCCAGCAGGGAACCCGGGGGGGACTATGGCTACACCTTC
CASREPGGDYGYTF
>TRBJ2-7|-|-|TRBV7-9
TGTGCCAGCAGCGTCGGGTCCCACGAGCAGTACTTC
CASSVGSHEQYF
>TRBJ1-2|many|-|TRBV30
TGTGCCTGGAGATTCGGGAGAGGGCTGGGCTATGGCTACACCTTC
CAWRFGRGLGYGYTF
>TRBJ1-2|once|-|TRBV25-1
TGTGCCAGCAGTGAATACACGGGGACTGGTGATGGCTACACCTTC
CASSEYTGTGDGYTF
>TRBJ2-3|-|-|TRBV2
TGTGCCAGGCAGGGAGGCCCAGGCACAGATACGCAGTATTTT
CARQGGPGTDTQYF
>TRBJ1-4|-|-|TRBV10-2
TGCGCCAGCAGTGTTTCAGGTTCTAATGAAAAACTGTTTTTT
CASSVSGSNEKLFF
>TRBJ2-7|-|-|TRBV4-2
TGTGCCAGCAGCGACCGGACGGGAACTTACGAGCAGTACTTC
CASSDRTGTYEQYF
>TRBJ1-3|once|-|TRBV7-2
TGTGCCAGCAGCTTAGAAAGGGGGGGTGGATCTGGAAACACCATATATTTT
CASSLERGGGSGNTIYF
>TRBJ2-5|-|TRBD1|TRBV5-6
TGTGCCAGCAGCTTTGGGACAGGGTTGCAAGAGACCCAGTACTTC
CASSFGTGLQETQYF
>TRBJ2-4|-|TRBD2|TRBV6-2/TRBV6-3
TGTGCCAGCAGTTACTCGACTGACGGGACTATCAAAAACATTCAGTACTTC
CASSYSTDGTIKNIQYF
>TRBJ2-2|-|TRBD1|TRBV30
TGTGCCTGGAGGACAAGACAGGGGGCAAACACCGGGGAGCTGTTTTTT
CAWRTRQGANTGELFF
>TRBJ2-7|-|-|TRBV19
TGTGCCAGTAGTATAGATACCTACTCCTACGAGCAGTACTTC
CASSIDTYSYEQYF
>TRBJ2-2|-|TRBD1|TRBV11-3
TGTGCCAGCGGGACAGAAACGAACACCGGGGAGCTGTTTTTT
CASGTETNTGELFF
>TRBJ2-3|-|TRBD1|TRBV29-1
TGCAGCGCTAGACAGGGTTCAGATACGCAGTATTTT
CSARQGSDTQYF
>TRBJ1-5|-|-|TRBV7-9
TGTGCCAGCAGCCCAGTTGGGGCAGAGCCCCAGCATTTT
CASSPVGAEPQHF
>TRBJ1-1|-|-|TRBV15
TGTGCCACCAGCAGAGAATGGGGCAGGAACACTGAAGCTTTCTTT
CATSREWGRNTEAFF
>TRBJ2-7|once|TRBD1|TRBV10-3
TGTGCCACTCAAGGGACAGGGGAGTTGGTCTACGAGCAGTACTTC
CATQGTGELVYEQYF
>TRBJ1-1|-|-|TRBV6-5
TGTGCCAGCAGTTACGGGGGGGGCGGAGCTGAAGCTTTCTTT
CASSYGGGGAEAFF
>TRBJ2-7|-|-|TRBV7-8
TGTGCCAGCAGCCAAACGCTACAGGGTGGATCCGAGCAGTACTTC
CASSQTLQGGSEQYF
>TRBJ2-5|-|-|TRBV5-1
TGCGCCAGCAGCTCCCTCCAAGAGACCCAGTACTTC
CASSSLQETQYF
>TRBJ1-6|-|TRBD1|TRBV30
TGTGCCTGGAGTGGGAGACAGGGTGTTACCCTCCACTTT
CAWSGRQGVTLHF
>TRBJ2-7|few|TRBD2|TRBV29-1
TGCAGCGTATATGACAGCATCGAGCGGGGGGTTTACGAGCAGTACTTC
CSVYDSIERGVYEQYF
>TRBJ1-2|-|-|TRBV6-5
TGTGCCAGCAGTTACTTTTCTGGGCAGACTAACTATGGCTACACCTTC
CASSYFSGQTNYGYTF
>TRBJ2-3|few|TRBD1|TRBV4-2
TGTGCCAGAAAGGAGCCAACGAGGGGGCCCTCCACAGATACGCAGTATTTT
CARKEPTRGPSTDTQYF
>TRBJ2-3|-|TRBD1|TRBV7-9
TGTGCCAGCAACCCCGGGACAGGGGCCTCAGATACGCAGTATTTT
CASNPGTGASDTQYF
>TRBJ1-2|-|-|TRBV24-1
TGTGCCACCAGTGACCCGGACAGACACTATGGCTACACCTTC
CATSDPDRHYGYTF
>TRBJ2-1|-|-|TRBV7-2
TGTGCCAGCAGCTTAGCCAGATACAATGAGCAGTTCTTC
CASSLARYNEQFF
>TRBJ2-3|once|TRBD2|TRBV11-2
TGTGCCAGCAGCACCAGGTTTGGGACTAGTATGACAGATACGCAGTATTTT
CASSTRFGTSMTDTQYF
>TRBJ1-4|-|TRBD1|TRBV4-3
TGCGCCAGCAGCCAAAACAGGGGGCTGCTAGAAAAACTGTTTTTT
CASSQNRGLLEKLFF
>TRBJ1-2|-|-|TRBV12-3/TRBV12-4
TGTGCCAGCAGAGGGGTGGGTGGCTACACCTTC
CASRGVGGYTF
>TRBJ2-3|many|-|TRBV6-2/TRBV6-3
TGTGCCAGCAGTGACTTAGGGGGCACAGATACGCAGTATTTT
CASSDLGGTDTQYF
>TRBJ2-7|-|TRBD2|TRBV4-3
TGCGCCAGCAGCCAACCAAAGGATTTGCGGCGGGGGGACTCCTACGAGCAGTACTTC
CASSQPKDLRRGDSYEQYF
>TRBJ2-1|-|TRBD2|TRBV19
TGTGCCAGTAGTAAGCTAGCCGGGACTAACCACAATGAGCAGTTCTTC
CASSKLAGTNHNEQFF
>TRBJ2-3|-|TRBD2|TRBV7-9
TGTGCCAGCAGCCGCTCACTTGCCGCTAGCGGGGCAGATACGCAGTATTTT
CASSRSLAASGADTQYF
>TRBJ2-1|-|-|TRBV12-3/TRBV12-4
TGTGCCAGCAGTACAGGGATTGAGCAGTTCTTC
CASSTGIEQFF
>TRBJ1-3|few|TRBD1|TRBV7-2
TGTGCCAGCAGCCTTGACAGGGCTGGAAACACCATATATTTT
CASSLDRAGNTIYF
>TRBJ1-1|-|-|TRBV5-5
TGTGCCAGCAGCTTACAATTGGATAGGGGCACTGAAGCTTTCTTT
CASSLQLDRGTEAFF
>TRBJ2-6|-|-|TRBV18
TGTGCCAGCTCAAGTGGACAGCTCTCTGGGGCCAACGTCCTGACTTTC
CASSSGQLSGANVLTF
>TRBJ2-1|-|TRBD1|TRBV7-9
TGTGCCAGCAGCTTATGGACAGGGGGATCACGAACCTACAATGAGCAGTTCTTC
CASSLWTGGSRTYNEQFF
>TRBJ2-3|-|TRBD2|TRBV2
TGTGCCAGCAGACCCCACGAGCGGGGGAGGGATACGCAGTATTTT
CASRPHERGRDTQYF
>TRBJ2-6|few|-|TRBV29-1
TGCAGCGTTGAGGAGGGATCTGGGGCCAACGTCCTGACTTTC
CSVEEGSGANVLTF
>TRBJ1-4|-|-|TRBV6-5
TGTGCCAGCGCAGCAACTAATGAAAAACTGTTTTTT
CASAATNEKLFF